These 28 T cell receptor beta chains originate from one sample sequenced in a study of beta chain features in type 1 diabetes. Isolated RNA was reverse transcribed in full, so expressed TCRB transcripts were sequenced. Sequencing used immunoSEQ multiplex PCR; TCRdb keeps in-frame clones, though not all of them. The data show roughly 610,000 clones, roughly 15% seen once. Specimen: naive CD4+ T cells from blood. These receptors all stem from a man aged 18 to 35 in good health.

The chain employs TRBV2 and TRBJ1-5; TRBD1 is a possible D gene (5 bases). Germline CDR1 reads SNHLY; CDR2 reads FYNNEI. The CDR3 runs 14 residues. Trimming removed 5 bases at V and 6 bases at J, with 14 bases between. The chain's CDR3 is CASSQDTSGQPQHF. The CDR3 DNA follows: TGTGCCAGCAGTCAGGACACCTCTGGTCAGCCCCAGCATTTT.

This clone was observed a few times. The rearrangement links TRBV4-2 to TRBJ2-6; 9 bases align to TRBD2. The CDR3 totals 18 residues. After removal of 4 bases from V and 0 bases from J, the junction contained 7 bases not matched to a gene. Germline assignment: CDR1 LGHNA and CDR2 YNFKEQ. In DNA form, the CDR3 reads TGTGCCAGCAGCCCAGGGACTAGCTATTTCTCTGGGGCCAACGTCCTGACTTTC. This translates into CASSPGTSYFSGANVLTF.

This clone has just a few counts. The chain carries TRBV7-2 and TRBJ2-6, with unresolved D. In germline, CDR1 is SGHTA, CDR2 FQGNSA. V was pared by 5 bases and J by 0 bases, with 14 bases between. There are 17 residues in the CDR3. The CDR3 sequence is CASSLYHQSSGANVLTF. For the CDR3, the DNA is TGTGCCAGCAGCCTCTACCACCAAAGCTCTGGGGCCAACGTCCTGACTTTC.

The chain couples TRBV5-6 to TRBJ2-3; D not resolved. V lost 4 bases to trimming and J lost 7 bases, with 10 bases between them. Germline CDR1 SGHDT, CDR2 YYEEEE. The CDR3 consists of 12 residues. This chain's CDR3 is CASSIEQYTQYF. The CDR3 DNA reads TGTGCCAGCAGCATCGAACAATATACGCAGTATTTT.

This chain joins TRBV6-5 and TRBJ1-1, with a possible D match to TRBD1 (5 bases). The CDR3 has 13 amino acids. Trimming shortened V by 5 bases and J by 4 bases, and 11 bases separated the two germline ends. Per germline, CDR1 MNHEY and CDR2 SVGAGI. In nucleotides, the CDR3 is TGTGCCAGCAGTCGCTCAGGGAGCACTGAAGCTTTCTTT. Its protein product is CASSRSGSTEAFF.

The table lists this clone with a few counts. The chain joins TRBV6-5 to TRBJ1-2; the match to TRBD1 covers 7 bases. The length of the CDR3 is 14 residues. In germline, CDR1 is MNHEY, CDR2 SVGAGI. V shed 2 bases, J shed 4 bases, and the junction held 4 bases outside the gene matches. CDR3 in DNA: TGTGCCAGCAGTTACGGGACAGTACCCTATGGCTACACCTTC. This translates into CASSYGTVPYGYTF.

There are a few counts of this clone. The CDR3 loop is CASSYSVGPFGYEQYF. CDR3 nucleotide sequence: TGTGCCAGCAGTTACTCGGTCGGACCCTTTGGTTACGAGCAGTACTTC. The V and J genes are TRBV6-5 and TRBJ2-7; D is unclear. This CDR3 spans 16 amino acids. V was pared by 0 bases and J by 4 bases, with 16 bases between. Germline V gives CDR1 MNHEY, CDR2 SVGAGI.

The rearrangement uses TRBV7-2 and TRBJ2-5; 9 bases are a match to TRBD2. This CDR3 has 16 residues. The V gene's germline CDR1 is SGHTA and CDR2 FQGNSA. Trimming took 1 base from V and 9 from J; bases not matched to a gene: 12. CDR3 bases: TGTGCCAGCAGCTTAGTAATAGCGGGAGCCGCAAAGGCCCAGTACTTC. It is translated as CASSLVIAGAAKAQYF. Using reference TRBV7-2 and TRBJ2-5 for the parts outside the CDR3, the full variable domain is GAGVSQSPSNKVTEKGKDVELRCDPISGHTALYWYRQSLGQGLEFLIYFQGNSAPDKSGLPSDRFSAERTGGSVSTLTIQRTQQEDSAVYLCASSLVIAGAAKAQYFGPGTRLLVL.

This clone has more than one count but fewer than ten. This chain links TRBV28 with TRBJ2-2, with D possibly TRBD2 on 6 matching bases. V was trimmed by 6 bases and J by 1 base, leaving 15 bases between them. Germline V gene sequence: CDR1 MDHEN, CDR2 SYDVKM. This CDR3 contains 16 residues. In DNA, the CDR3 is TGTGCCAGCAGCGACGGGACTCAGCGGAACACCGGGGAGCTGTTTTTT. Protein: CASSDGTQRNTGELFF.

The table lists this clone with a few counts. V is TRBV4-2 and J is TRBJ2-7; possible D gene TRBD2, 6 bases. Per the germline V gene, CDR1 is LGHNA and CDR2 is YNFKEQ. The CDR3 contains 16 residues. V was shortened by 2 bases and J by 12 bases, with 26 bases between the two germline ends. DNA of the CDR3: TGTGCCAGCAGCCAAACCCTTGGGGCGGGACCTTGGATAAGGTACTTC. The encoded protein is CASSQTLGAGPWIRYF.

J is TRBJ1-1 and V is TRBV7-2; D gene ambiguous. Germline lookup yields CDR1 SGHTA and CDR2 FQGNSA. The CDR3 runs 14 residues. V shed 8 bases and J shed 0 bases, with 13 bases lying between them. The CDR3 sequence is CASRFGQVNTEAFF. CDR3 in DNA: TGTGCCAGCCGGTTCGGGCAGGTGAACACTGAAGCTTTCTTT. Variable domain in full (rest from reference TRBV7-2 and TRBJ1-1): GAGVSQSPSNKVTEKGKDVELRCDPISGHTALYWYRQSLGQGLEFLIYFQGNSAPDKSGLPSDRFSAERTGGSVSTLTIQRTQQEDSAVYLCASRFGQVNTEAFFGQGTRLTVV.

This clone was observed a few times. The chain carries TRBV29-1 and TRBJ2-1; D is undetermined. V lost 6 bases, J lost 9 bases, and 12 bases lay in between. CDR1 and CDR2 (germline): SQVTM, ANQGSEA. This CDR3 region has 11 residues. The CDR3 DNA reads as TGCAGCGTGGGGTCCAATTTTGAGCAGTTCTTC. Its translation: CSVGSNFEQFF.

This clone was recorded a few times. The J gene is TRBJ2-1, the V gene TRBV18; D tentatively fits TRBD1 or TRBD2 (5 bases each). CDR1 KGHSH and CDR2 LQKENI come from the germline V gene. V shed 0 bases and J shed 0 bases, with 9 bases lying between them. The CDR3 sequence is 16 residues long. The CDR3 DNA reads TGTGCCAGCTCACCACCGGGAGACAGCTCCTACAATGAGCAGTTCTTC. This gives the protein CASSPPGDSSYNEQFF.

In this sample, this clone turned up a few times. The chain has TRBV5-1 and TRBJ2-5, with D uncertain. Deletions cut 0 bases from V and 1 base from J, with 4 bases between. The CDR3 sequence is 13 residues long. CDR1 and CDR2 (germline): SGHRS, YFSETQ. The CDR3 DNA reads as TGCGCCAGCAGCTTGGAACTCCAAGAGACCCAGTACTTC. Its translation is CASSLELQETQYF.

This clone was recorded a few times. V usage is TRBV18 and J usage is TRBJ2-7; 7 bases are a match to TRBD1. J gave up 2 bases and V 5 bases, and 6 bases lay outside the gene matches. CDR3 length: 14 residues. CDR1 and CDR2 from the germline V gene are KGHSH and LQKENI. The CDR3 bases are TGTGCCAGCTCATCGGGACAGCGTCCCTACGAGCAGTACTTC. Its translation is CASSSGQRPYEQYF.

This clone was picked up a small number of times. The V and J genes are TRBV2 and TRBJ1-2; D possibly corresponds to TRBD1 (6 bases). V dropped 4 bases and J dropped 2 bases, with 11 bases sitting between them. The CDR3 is made up of 14 amino acids. The germline V gene encodes CDR1 SNHLY and CDR2 FYNNEI. The CDR3: CASSGQVWNYGYTF. The CDR3 DNA reads as TGTGCCAGCAGTGGACAGGTTTGGAACTATGGCTACACCTTC.

This clone was picked up a small number of times. This chain uses TRBV5-1 with TRBJ2-7, with TRBD2 matching 11 bases. J lost 3 bases, V lost 4 bases, and 6 bases had no gene match. This CDR3 comprises 15 residues. Per the germline V gene, CDR1 is SGHRS and CDR2 is YFSETQ. The chain's CDR3 is CASSPTSGGRYEQYF. The CDR3 nucleotides are TGCGCCAGCAGCCCAACTAGCGGGGGACGCTACGAGCAGTACTTC.

This clone was seen ten or more times. The V gene is TRBV10-3, the J gene TRBJ2-7; the match to TRBD2 covers 7 bases. With V trimmed by 0 bases and J by 6 bases, 8 bases remained unmatched. The CDR3 is 15 residues long. Germline loops: CDR1 ENHRY, CDR2 SYGVKD. CDR3 bases: TGTGCCATCAGTGAGTCTGCCAGCGGGATGGGCGAGCAGTACTTC. This codes for CAISESASGMGEQYF.

This clone appeared a few times. The V call is TRBV4-3, the J call TRBJ2-1, with 7 positions matching TRBD1. CDR1 is LGHNA, CDR2 YSLEER, per germline. This CDR3 contains 16 residues. Trimming cost V 6 bases and J 6 bases; bases outside gene matches: 14. This CDR3 is CASSRKQGPPPNEQFF. The CDR3 nucleotides read TGCGCCAGCAGTCGAAAACAGGGGCCGCCTCCCAATGAGCAGTTCTTC.

V is TRBV18 and J is TRBJ2-7; 8 nucleotides agree with TRBD1. The CDR3 consists of 17 residues. Germline CDR1 reads KGHSH; CDR2 reads LQKENI. With 1 base clipped from V and 3 bases from J, the junction kept 11 bases outside the gene matches. The CDR3 sequence: CASSPLSQGVTYYEQYF. The CDR3 nucleotides are TGTGCCAGCTCACCACTCTCACAGGGGGTTACCTACTACGAGCAGTACTTC.

This rearrangement joins TRBV4-1 to TRBJ1-3; D not resolved. This CDR3 spans 14 amino acids. From germline, CDR1 is MGHRA and CDR2 YSYEKL. V was trimmed by 1 base and J by 4 bases, leaving 8 bases between them. This CDR3 is CASSQVIGGNTIYF. The CDR3 coding sequence is TGCGCCAGCAGCCAAGTGATTGGAGGAAACACCATATATTTT.

The chain joins TRBV7-2 to TRBJ2-3, with D perhaps TRBD2 (7 bases). The ends were cut back, 5 bases at V and 7 bases at J, with 22 bases in the middle. This CDR3 comprises 16 residues. Looked up from germline, CDR1 is SGHTA and CDR2 is FQGNSA. In nucleotides, the CDR3 is TGTGCCAGCAGCCCTCCTCAGGTGGGGGGGCAAAATACGCAGTATTTT. Its translation: CASSPPQVGGQNTQYF.

The V call is TRBV6-5, the J call TRBJ1-3; no reliable D call. The CDR3 is made up of 14 amino acids. V shed 0 bases and J shed 4 bases, with 7 bases lying between them. Germline V gene lookup returns CDR1 MNHEY and CDR2 SVGAGI. For the CDR3, the DNA is TGTGCCAGCAGTTACTCGAGCCACGGAAACACCATATATTTT. Translation: CASSYSSHGNTIYF.

J is TRBJ2-7 and V is TRBV9; the D call may be TRBD1 or TRBD2 (6 bases each). The CDR3 consists of 15 residues. The germline V gene has CDR1 SGDLS and CDR2 YYNGEE. Trimming removed 0 bases at V and 0 bases at J, with 10 bases between. CDR3 nucleotides: TGTGCCAGCAGCGTAGCTACGGGGGCCTCCTACGAGCAGTACTTC. Translating gives CASSVATGASYEQYF.

CDR3 loop: CASSRTGDTDTQYF. The CDR3 region has the DNA TGCGCCAGCAGCAGGACAGGCGACACAGATACGCAGTATTTT. The V and J genes are TRBV5-1 and TRBJ2-3, with 7 bases fitting TRBD1. CDR1 is SGHRS, CDR2 YFSETQ, per germline. This CDR3 region has 14 residues. The V segment lost 4 bases and the J segment 2 bases; nucleotides outside the gene matches: 4.

This chain connects TRBV7-2 to TRBJ2-5; D gene unclear. Germline CDR1 is SGHTA and CDR2 is FQGNSA. V was shortened by 0 bases and J by 3 bases, with 11 bases between the two germline ends. The CDR3 has 15 residues. This CDR3 is CASSLAPEREETQYF. The CDR3 DNA is TGTGCCAGCAGCTTAGCCCCTGAAAGGGAAGAGACCCAGTACTTC.

This clone was observed a handful of times. The chain recombines TRBV7-9 with TRBJ2-7; 9 bases fit TRBD1. Germline V gene sequence: CDR1 SEHNR, CDR2 FQNEAQ (reference sequence). The junction had 5 bases not matched to a gene; V was cut back by 5 bases and J by 3 bases. The CDR3 length is 14 residues. The chain's CDR3 is CASSQGQGIYEQYF. CDR3 nucleotide sequence: TGTGCCAGCAGCCAGGGACAGGGAATCTACGAGCAGTACTTC.

The rearrangement uses TRBV5-1 and TRBJ1-2; 9 bases are a match to TRBD1. V gave up 4 bases and J gave up 6 bases; unmatched junction bases: 7. The V gene's germline CDR1 is SGHRS and CDR2 YFSETQ. This CDR3 is built from 14 residues. CDR3 DNA: TGCGCCAGCAGCAGGGGACAGGGTATTAATGGCTACACCTTC. It codes for CASSRGQGINGYTF.